This TCR beta chain was captured by sequencing in a study of T cells expressing NK-cell markers. Study-wide context: Obtained from sorted CD3+CD56+NKG2C+, CD3+CD56+NKG2C- and CD3+CD56-NKG2C+ T cells were the TCR beta repertoires. Findings and caveats of the study: Among CD8+ T cells from several donors, dominant NKG2C+ clonotypes accounted for about 1.0-7.0%.

CDR3 length: 14 amino acids. Germline V lookup: CDR1 SEHNR, CDR2 FQNEAQ (reference sequence). Details on this clonotype: The antigen remains undetermined.

TCRdb reworked the 5' RACE reads into one entry per CDR3 protein, no DNA. This listing includes around 380,000 distinct CDR3 sequences. The material sequenced was blood T cells: a sorted CD56 or NKG2C T cell subset, CD4+ or CD8+ T cells, or bulk PBMC T cells (not recorded which). The receptor was isolated from a woman aged 45-65 years in good health. The rearrangement uses TRBV7-9 and TRBJ1-1; the D call of TRBD1 rests on TCRdb alone, since no DNA is present to check it. This CDR3 is CASSSGTGERRAFF.